Sequencing of this T cell receptor beta chain was carried out in a study of blood T cell repertoires in COVID-19. The overall study: Acute and convalescent COVID-19 samples came from the United States, Italy and Spain. T cells, B-cell-depleted T cells, or PBMCs supplied cDNA or gDNA.

In the study's own analysis: Cell counts per sample came from amplifying reference gene primers. The assay was immunoSEQ multiplex PCR, and TCRdb's table has in-frame clones only and misses some. Clone size and V and J calls were adopted from that table, with D and trimming inferred from the DNA. The sample shows around 160,000 clones, approximately 86% of them seen only once. Sequences were obtained from peripheral blood. The origin of this receptor is a man younger than 30 with acute or convalescent COVID-19.

CDR3 loop: CTSSQPSGLEQGEQFF. CDR3 DNA sequence: TGCACCAGCAGCCAACCTAGCGGGTTGGAACAGGGTGAGCAGTTCTTC. The chain carries TRBV1 and TRBJ2-1; whether TRBD2, the table's D call, matches the DNA was not checked. TRBV1 is termed a pseudogene. The CDR3 contains 16 residues.